This T cell receptor (beta chain) was documented in a study of cytomegalovirus exposure and HLA in healthy donors. Points from the study as a whole: Reported performance of the classifier showed diagnosis of cytomegalovirus status with high specificity and sensitivity.

A note on this clone: Its antigen is undetermined.

These donors were members of the roughly 120-subject validation cohort, a group separate from the approximately 700-subject first cohort. V was clipped by 3 bases and J by 5 bases, with 8 bases between them. This CDR3 contains 12 residues. Germline lookup yields CDR1 SGHRS and CDR2 YFSETQ. TCRdb's copy holds only in-frame clones and misses some; the assay was immunoSEQ multiplex PCR. This repertoire shows around 150,000 clones, 85% to 90% found once; its top ten account for over 4%. V and J are TRBV5-1 and TRBJ1-2; no reliable D call. Sequencing was performed on PBMCs. The sequence came from a man between 18 and 29 years old in good health and CMV-seropositive. This CDR3 reads CASSYEGYGYTF. The CDR3 DNA reads TGCGCCAGCAGCTACGAGGGTTATGGCTACACCTTC.